This is a list of T cell receptor beta chains from one sample in a study of lung T cells in sarcoidosis with Löfgren's syndrome. One entry per CDR3 protein, called by TCRdb with MiXCR from the reads. Among some 20,000 distinct CDR3 sequences, about 20% were seen once, and the ten largest hold roughly 4%. Sequences were obtained from CD4+ T cells from PBMCs. These receptor sequences come from a human donor with sarcoidosis (Löfgren's syndrome or another form), or a control subject (not recorded which). Both conserved end residues are part of each CDR3. D genes are given only for firm matches. The size entry is marked missing in some rows and otherwise reads once, few, many or a size class.

>TRBD1|TRBJ1-6|TRBV3-1|many
TGTGCCAGCAGCCAACTTCCTTCAAACAGGGGGGTGTGGTCACCCCTCCACTTT
CASSQLPSNRGVWSPLHF
>NA|TRBJ1-5|TRBV7-2|NA
TGTGCCAGCAGCTTACCCGGGGCTAGCACAGATACGCAGCATTTT
CASSLPGASTDTQHF
>TRBD1|TRBJ2-7|TRBV28|many
TGTGCCAGTAGAATGGACAGGGTGAGGGAGCAGTACTTC
CASRMDRVREQYF
>NA|TRBJ2-2|TRBV19|many
TGTGCCAGTAGTATAGCACCGAGCAGGTACACCGGGGAGCTGTTTTTT
CASSIAPSRYTGELFF
>NA|TRBJ1-3|TRBV13|NA
TGTGCCAGCAGCTTAGCAGGACTTGGAAACACCATATATTTT
CASSLAGLGNTIYF
>TRBD1|TRBJ2-5|TRBV28|medium-sized
TGTGCCAGCAGTCTAGGTCCCGACAGGGGTGAGACCCAGTACTTC
CASSLGPDRGETQYF
>NA|TRBJ2-1|TRBV25-1|many
TGTGCCAGCAGCTCATTGGACAGATACAATGAGCAGTTCTTC
CASSSLDRYNEQFF
>NA|TRBJ1-2|TRBV9|few
TGTGCCAGCAGCGCGACAGCAACGCGGGATGGCTACACCTTC
CASSATATRDGYTF
>NA|TRBJ1-3|TRBV6-2/TRBV6-3|NA
TGTGCCAGTACCCCGGACGCTTACTCTGGAAACACCGTATATTTT
CASTPDAYSGNTVYF
>NA|TRBJ2-3|TRBV18|many
TGTGCCAGCTCACCACAGGCTAGGCCCAGTGGCACAGATACGCAGTATTTT
CASSPQARPSGTDTQYF
>TRBD1|TRBJ1-2|TRBV6-1|medium-sized
TGTGCCAGCAGTGAACGAGGGACAGTTGCAAACTATGGCTACACCTTC
CASSERGTVANYGYTF
>NA|TRBJ2-7|TRBV6-1|medium-sized
TGTGCCAGCAGTGGAGGGCGGGGTATCGAGCAGTACTTC
CASSGGRGIEQYF
>NA|TRBJ1-3|TRBV12-3/TRBV12-4|many
TGTGCCAGCAGTTTAGCGCTCCAGGGGGGAAACACCATATATTTT
CASSLALQGGNTIYF
>TRBD2|TRBJ2-3|TRBV19|NA
TGTGCCGGGGGAGGGCGACAGGGCACTAGCGGGGCCTGGGATACGCAGTATTTT
CAGGGRQGTSGAWDTQYF
>NA|TRBJ1-1|TRBV29-1|NA
TGCAGCGTTGAAGACACCAGGGGCAATGAAGCTTTCTTT
CSVEDTRGNEAFF
>NA|TRBJ2-5|TRBV6-1|medium-sized
TGTGCCAGCAGTGATCCGTCGAGTCCCCCAGAGACCCAGTACTTC
CASSDPSSPPETQYF
>TRBD1|TRBJ2-7|TRBV6-1|many
TGTGCCAGCAGTTCCCCGACAGGGAACTCCTACGAGCAGTACTTC
CASSSPTGNSYEQYF
>NA|TRBJ2-3|TRBV9|NA
TGTGCCAGCAGCGTAGCTGGGTCAGCGGGCTCGGATACGCAGTATTTT
CASSVAGSAGSDTQYF
>TRBD2|TRBJ2-7|TRBV20-1|many
TGCAGTGCCGGGGCGCTAGCGGCCCCCTACGAGCAGTACTTC
CSAGALAAPYEQYF
>TRBD1|TRBJ2-3|TRBV5-8|NA
TGTGCCAGCAGCGGGGGGACAGGGGTTGTTGCAGATACGCAGTATTTT
CASSGGTGVVADTQYF
>TRBD2|TRBJ2-7|TRBV5-1|many
TGCGCCAGCAGCTTGCAAGCGGGATACGAGCAGTACTTC
CASSLQAGYEQYF
>NA|TRBJ2-3|TRBV12-3/TRBV12-4|many
TGTGCCAGCAGGATTAGCCTCGATACGCAGTATTTT
CASRISLDTQYF
>NA|TRBJ1-3|TRBV18|NA
TGTGCCAGCTCACCACGAGGGCCGGACAGACCCTCTCCTGGAAACACCATATATTTT
CASSPRGPDRPSPGNTIYF
>TRBD2|TRBJ2-7|TRBV27|NA
TGTGCCAGCAGTTCAGGGACTAGCGGAAACTACGAGCGATACTTC
CASSSGTSGNYERYF
>NA|TRBJ2-2|TRBV25-1|medium-sized
TGTGCCAGCAGTACATTGACCGGGGAGCTGTTTTTT
CASSTLTGELFF
>TRBD1|TRBJ2-5|TRBV5-1|many
TGCGCCAGCAGCATCGGACAGGGACCGAACCAAGAGACCCAGTACTTC
CASSIGQGPNQETQYF